This T cell receptor beta chain is drawn from a study of CD8+ T cells in alopecia areata. Study-level background: In an open-label trial, patients got 5 to 10 mg tofacitinib twice daily. General study findings and limits: Resident alphabeta T cells of normal skin are also sequenced in scalp samples. Lesional scalp, notably in alopecia totalis/universalis, had clonality above that of normal scalp.

Only one count was recorded for this clone. What it binds is not known. Germline V CDR1 and CDR2: GTSNPN, SVGIG (reference sequence). The CDR3 runs to 14 residues. V was pared by 0 bases and J by 1 base, with 1 base of the junction left unmatched. RNA was isolated and reverse transcribed to cDNA, the sequencing template. TCRdb's table, derived via immunoSEQ multiplex PCR, lists solely in-frame clones and lacks some. Here the sample spans hundreds of thousands of clones, around two thirds being singletons. This specimen consisted of CD4+ T cells sorted from blood, obtained at week 0. The chain couples TRBV30 to TRBJ1-1, with 8 bases matching TRBD1. The clonotype originates from a human donor with alopecia areata. Written as DNA, the CDR3 is TGTGCCTGGAGTGTAGGACAGGGGAACACTGAAGCTTTCTTT. This gives the protein CAWSVGQGNTEAFF.